The entry below describes one TCR beta chain. This CDR3 spans 17 amino acids. Germline V CDR1 and CDR2: SGHNT, YYREEE (reference sequence). J lost 4 bases, V lost 3 bases, and 11 bases had no gene match. It was during active infection that Seattle patients were enrolled and then longitudinally followed. This entry comes from a study of blood T cell repertoires in COVID-19. Study-wide context: PBMCs, B-cell-depleted T cells, or T cells provided the cDNA or gDNA that made up the material.

As handled by the study authors: Reference gene primer amplification gave nucleated cell count estimates. Generated by immunoSEQ multiplex PCR, the TCRdb table keeps only in-frame clones and is missing some. D and trimming come from the DNA, and the V and J calls and clone size come from that table. The data contain about 68,000 clones, around 90% of them singletons. The sequencing input was peripheral blood. The chain couples TRBV5-4 to TRBJ2-2; TRBD1 aligns across 8 bases. The TCR originated in a middle-aged man with COVID-19, enrolled during active disease. The CDR3 sequence is CASSSNGQGRATGELFF. CDR3 nucleotide sequence: TGTGCCAGCAGCTCGAACGGACAGGGAAGGGCCACCGGGGAGCTGTTTTTT.